The present entry profiles one T cell receptor beta chain with its context. The antigen is undetermined. The repertoire was sequenced with immunoSEQ multiplex PCR; TCRdb's copy has only in-frame clones and lacks some. The table has over 6,500 clones, 75% to 85% seen once; the top ten hold about 4.5%. All donors had upfront surgery, without preoperative chemotherapy or radiotherapy, and never received immunotherapy. Donors were all either smokers or heavy second-hand smokers. This record belongs to a study of T cells and copy number aberrations in small-cell lung cancer. Study-level results: Tumors showed lower T-cell density, richness and clonality than adjacent lung, though density did not differ significantly. The tissue was entirely formalin-fixed and paraffin-embedded, which is known to produce sequencing artifacts.

This CDR3 has 17 residues. Germline V gene sequence: CDR1 SGHNT, CDR2 YYREEE (reference sequence). The V and J ends lost 4 bases and 2 bases, in that order; junction bases with no gene match: 10. Sequenced: normal tissue next to the tumor. This sequence was found in a woman in her fifties or sixties with small cell lung cancer. The chain carries TRBV5-4 and TRBJ2-3; 10 bases fit TRBD2. The CDR3 region has the DNA TGTGCCAGCAGCGTTCACCTAGCGGGAGACAACACAGATACGCAGTATTTT. Translation gives CASSVHLAGDNTDTQYF.